Sequencing of this T cell receptor (beta chain) was carried out in a study of blood T cell repertoires in COVID-19. Study in general: Donors in the United States, Italy and Spain gave samples during acute or convalescent COVID-19. The cDNA or gDNA used as material had been derived from T cells, B-cell-depleted T cells, or PBMCs.

The data were produced by immunoSEQ multiplex PCR, yet TCRdb's version contains in-frame clones alone and is incomplete. The sample gives fewer than 400,000 clones, around 90% of which show up once; around 9% is in the top ten. The source of this sequence is a woman between 18 and 29 years old who had recovered from COVID-19. Sample: PBMCs or T cells enriched from blood (not recorded which).

The CDR3 DNA reads as TGTGCCAGCTTCTGGGACAGGTTAAGTAACACTGAAGCTTTCTTT. Protein sequence: CASFWDRLSNTEAFF. The chain recombines TRBV6-5 with TRBJ1-1, with TRBD1 identical over 8 bases. The trim removed 8 bases at V and 2 bases at J, leaving 10 bases unmatched. The V gene's germline CDR1 is MNHEY and CDR2 SVGAGI. CDR3 length: 15 amino acids.